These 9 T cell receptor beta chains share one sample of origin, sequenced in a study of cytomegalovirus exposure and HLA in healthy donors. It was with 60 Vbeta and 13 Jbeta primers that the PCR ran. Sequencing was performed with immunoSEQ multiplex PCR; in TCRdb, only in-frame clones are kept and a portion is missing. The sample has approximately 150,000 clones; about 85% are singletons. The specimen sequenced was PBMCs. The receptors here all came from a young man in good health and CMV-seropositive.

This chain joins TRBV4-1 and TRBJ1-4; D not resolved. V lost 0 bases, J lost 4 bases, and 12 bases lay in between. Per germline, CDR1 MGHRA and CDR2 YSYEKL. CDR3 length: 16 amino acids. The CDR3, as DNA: TGCGCCAGCAGCCAAGATGAGGGCGCAGGTAATGAAAAACTGTTTTTT. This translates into CASSQDEGAGNEKLFF.

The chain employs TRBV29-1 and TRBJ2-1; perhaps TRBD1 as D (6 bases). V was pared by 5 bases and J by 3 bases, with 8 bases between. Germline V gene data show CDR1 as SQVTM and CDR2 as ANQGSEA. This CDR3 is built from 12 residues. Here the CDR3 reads CSVTGNYNEQFF. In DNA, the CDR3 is TGCAGCGTTACAGGGAACTACAATGAGCAGTTCTTC.

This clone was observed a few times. For the CDR3, the DNA is TGTGCCAGCAGCTTAACCGGAGAGACCCAGTACTTC. It is translated as CASSLTGETQYF. The chain links TRBV11-2 to TRBJ2-5; D remains ambiguous. Looked up from germline, CDR1 is SGHAT and CDR2 is FQNNGV. This CDR3 contains 12 residues. V lost 2 bases to trimming and J lost 4 bases, with 5 bases between them.

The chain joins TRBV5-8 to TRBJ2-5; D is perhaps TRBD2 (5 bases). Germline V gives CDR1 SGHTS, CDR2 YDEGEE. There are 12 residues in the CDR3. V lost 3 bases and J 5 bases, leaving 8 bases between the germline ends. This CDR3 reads CASSWTGETQYF. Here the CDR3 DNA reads TGTGCCAGCAGCTGGACTGGCGAGACCCAGTACTTC.

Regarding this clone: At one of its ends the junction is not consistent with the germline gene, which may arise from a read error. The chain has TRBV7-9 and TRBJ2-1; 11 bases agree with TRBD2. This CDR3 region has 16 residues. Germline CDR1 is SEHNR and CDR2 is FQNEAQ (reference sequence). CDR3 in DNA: TGTTCCAGCAGCCTCCCTCCTAGCGGGGGGTACAATGAGCAGTTCTTC. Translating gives CSSSLPPSGGYNEQFF.

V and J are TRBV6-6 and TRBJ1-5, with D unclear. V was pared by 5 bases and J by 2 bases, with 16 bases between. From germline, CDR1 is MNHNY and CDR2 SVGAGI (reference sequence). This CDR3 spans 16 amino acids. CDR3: CASSPSGVAGNQPQHF. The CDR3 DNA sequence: TGTGCCAGCAGTCCTTCCGGGGTTGCGGGCAATCAGCCCCAGCATTTT.

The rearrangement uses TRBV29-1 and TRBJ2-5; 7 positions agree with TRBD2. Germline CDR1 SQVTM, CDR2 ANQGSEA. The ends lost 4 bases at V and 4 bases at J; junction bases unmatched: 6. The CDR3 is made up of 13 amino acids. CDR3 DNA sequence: TGCAGCGTTGCGGGAGGAATGGGAGAGACCCAGTACTTC. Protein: CSVAGGMGETQYF. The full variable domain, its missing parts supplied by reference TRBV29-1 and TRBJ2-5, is SAVISQKPSRDICQRGTSLTIQCQVDSQVTMMFWYRQQPGQSLTLIATANQGSEATYESGFVIDKFPISRPNLTFSTLTVSNMSPEDSSIYLCSVAGGMGETQYFGPGTRLLVL.

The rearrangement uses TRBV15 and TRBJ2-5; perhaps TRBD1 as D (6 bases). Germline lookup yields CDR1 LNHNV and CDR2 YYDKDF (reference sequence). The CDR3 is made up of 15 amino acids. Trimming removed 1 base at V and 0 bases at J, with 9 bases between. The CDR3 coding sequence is TGTGCCACCAGCAGAGGACAGGTGAACCAAGAGACCCAGTACTTC. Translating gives CATSRGQVNQETQYF.

The CDR3 loop reads CASGLPPGLAGVATGELFF. The CDR3 coding sequence is TGTGCTAGTGGTTTGCCTCCGGGACTAGCGGGAGTGGCCACCGGGGAGCTGTTTTTT. The rearrangement uses TRBV12-5 and TRBJ2-2, with 14 bases identical to TRBD2. Germline CDR1 and CDR2: LGHNT and FRNRAP. This CDR3 spans 19 amino acids. The ends lost 2 bases at V and 4 bases at J; junction bases unmatched: 9.